This T cell receptor beta chain was sequenced in a study of lymphopenia after photon versus proton radiotherapy. Study results and limitations: In patients who died, overall survival fell as post-nadir TCR diversity dropped more. Under photons, naive T cells and diversity fell while effector/memory populations rose.

This CDR3 is built from 13 residues. V was shortened by 8 bases and J by 0 bases, with 9 bases between the two germline ends. Germline CDR1 and CDR2: ENHRY and SYGVKD. In regard to this clone: The antigen is unknown.

Assay used: immunoSEQ multiplex PCR; TCRdb lists only in-frame clones, some missing. This repertoire shows some 30,000 clones, roughly 90% found once; its top ten account for approximately 6.2%. The chain has TRBV10-3 and TRBJ2-3; unclear D gene. Sample: peripheral blood, taken from a patient treated with photon-based radiotherapy. The TCR sequence derives from a woman aged 50 to 60 with pancreatic cancer. CDR3 in DNA: TGTGCCATCTGGAGTTCAAGCACAGATACGCAGTATTTT. Translating gives CAIWSSSTDTQYF.